The 2 T cell receptor beta chains given below trace back to one sample, sequenced in a study of blood T cell repertoires in COVID-19 (TCRdb year 2020). Library construction relied on the immunoSEQ multiplex PCR assay. The table comes from immuneACCESS by way of TCRdb, which keeps in-frame sequences with V and J called. Part of the clones is missing from these tables; in studies checked, under half for an unresolved V gene and the rest for unknown reasons. A total of some 250,000 clones appear in this sample, roughly 89% of them only once. Together, the top ten hold under 9.5% of the sample. Sequenced material: PBMCs or T cells enriched from blood (not recorded which). Receptors originate from a man aged 40-50 years who had recovered from COVID-19.

The chain uses TRBV11-3 and TRBJ2-3; 7 bases are shared with TRBD1. The CDR3 runs 18 residues. The germline CDR1 and CDR2 sequences are SGHNT and YENEEA. The ends lost 3 bases at V and 6 bases at J; junction bases unmatched: 18. The CDR3 here is CASSFGTRGYIGKDTQYF. The CDR3, as DNA: TGTGCCAGCAGCTTTGGGACCAGGGGGTACATCGGGAAGGATACGCAGTATTTT.

The CDR3 reads CASSFSATNEKLFF. The CDR3 region has the DNA TGTGCCAGCAGTTTTAGTGCAACTAATGAAAAACTGTTTTTT. This chain connects TRBV27 to TRBJ1-4; D unresolved. This CDR3 spans 14 amino acids. The V gene's germline CDR1 is MNHEY and CDR2 SMNVEV (reference sequence). The ends were cut back, 3 bases at V and 0 bases at J, with 5 bases in the middle.